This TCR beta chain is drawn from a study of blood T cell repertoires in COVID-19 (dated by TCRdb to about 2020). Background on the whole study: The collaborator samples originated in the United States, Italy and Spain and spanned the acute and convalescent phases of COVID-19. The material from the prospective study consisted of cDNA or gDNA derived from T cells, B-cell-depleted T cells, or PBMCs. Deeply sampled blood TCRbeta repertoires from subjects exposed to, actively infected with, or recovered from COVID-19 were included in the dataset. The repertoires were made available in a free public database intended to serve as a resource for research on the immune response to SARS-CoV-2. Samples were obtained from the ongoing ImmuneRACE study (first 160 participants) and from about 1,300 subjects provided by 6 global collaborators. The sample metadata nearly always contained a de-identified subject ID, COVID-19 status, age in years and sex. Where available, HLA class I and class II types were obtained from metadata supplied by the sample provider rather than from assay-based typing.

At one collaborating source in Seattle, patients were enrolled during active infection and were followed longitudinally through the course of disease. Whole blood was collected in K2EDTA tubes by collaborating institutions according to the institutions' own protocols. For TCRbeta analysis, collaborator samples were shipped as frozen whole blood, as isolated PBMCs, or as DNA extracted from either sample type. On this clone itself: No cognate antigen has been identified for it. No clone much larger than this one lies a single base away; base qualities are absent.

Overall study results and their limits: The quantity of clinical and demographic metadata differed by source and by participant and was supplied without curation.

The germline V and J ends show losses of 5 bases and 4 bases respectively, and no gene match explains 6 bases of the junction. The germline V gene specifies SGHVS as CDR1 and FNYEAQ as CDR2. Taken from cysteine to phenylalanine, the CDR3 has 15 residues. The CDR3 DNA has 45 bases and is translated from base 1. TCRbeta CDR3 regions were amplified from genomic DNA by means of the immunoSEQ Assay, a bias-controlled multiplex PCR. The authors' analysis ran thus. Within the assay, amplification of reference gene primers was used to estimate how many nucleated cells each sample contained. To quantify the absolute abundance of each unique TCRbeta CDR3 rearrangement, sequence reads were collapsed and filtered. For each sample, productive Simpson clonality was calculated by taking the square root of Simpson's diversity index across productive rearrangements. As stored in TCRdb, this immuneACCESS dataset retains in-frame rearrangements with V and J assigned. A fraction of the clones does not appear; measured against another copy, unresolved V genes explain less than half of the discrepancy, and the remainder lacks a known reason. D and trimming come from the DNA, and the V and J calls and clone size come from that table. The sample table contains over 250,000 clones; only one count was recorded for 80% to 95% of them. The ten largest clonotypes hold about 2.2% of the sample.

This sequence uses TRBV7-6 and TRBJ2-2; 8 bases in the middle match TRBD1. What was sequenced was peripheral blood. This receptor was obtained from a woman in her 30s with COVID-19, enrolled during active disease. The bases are TGTGCCAGCAGCCGCGACAGGGGTGGCACCGGGGAGCTGTTTTTT. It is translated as CASSRDRGGTGELFF.